The entry below gives a single T cell receptor (beta chain) sequence along with its context. No antigen is known for it. The record originates from a study of Tregs in tolerant kidney transplant recipients. The germline gives CDR1 LGHNA, CDR2 YSLEER. The V and J ends lost 1 base and 13 bases respectively, with 17 bases between them. The CDR3 covers 15 residues. Points from the study as a whole: No direct test of biological reproducibility was done here.

Data came from immunoSEQ multiplex PCR; TCRdb stores just in-frame clones and leaves some out. Found here are 30,000 to 35,000 clones, 82% of them singletons; the top ten hold 2% to 2.5%. This chain uses TRBV4-3 with TRBJ1-6, with a possible D match to TRBD1 (5 bases). Sequences were obtained from Tregs from blood cultured with allogeneic cells. This clonotype originated in a human donor in good health. The CDR3 protein is CASSQVSGGRAPLHF. The CDR3 coding sequence is TGCGCCAGCAGCCAAGTGAGCGGGGGGAGGGCCCCCCTCCACTTT.